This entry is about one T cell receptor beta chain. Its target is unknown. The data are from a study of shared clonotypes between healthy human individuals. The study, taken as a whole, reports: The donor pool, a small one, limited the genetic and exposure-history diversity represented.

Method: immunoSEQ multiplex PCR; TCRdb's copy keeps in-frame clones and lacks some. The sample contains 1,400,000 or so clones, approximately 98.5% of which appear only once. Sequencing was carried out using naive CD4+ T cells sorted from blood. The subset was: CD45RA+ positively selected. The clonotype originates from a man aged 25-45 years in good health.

CDR3 sequence (DNA): TGCGCCAGCAGTCTAGGAGAAGGTAGAGTAGACTCCTACGAGCAGTACTTC. Translated, it gives CASSLGEGRVDSYEQYF. This chain joins TRBV23-1 and TRBJ2-7; the D is unclear. TRBV23-1 is placed among ORFs of uncertain function. Trimming pared 4 bases from V and 0 bases from J, leaving 19 bases between. This CDR3 is built from 17 residues.